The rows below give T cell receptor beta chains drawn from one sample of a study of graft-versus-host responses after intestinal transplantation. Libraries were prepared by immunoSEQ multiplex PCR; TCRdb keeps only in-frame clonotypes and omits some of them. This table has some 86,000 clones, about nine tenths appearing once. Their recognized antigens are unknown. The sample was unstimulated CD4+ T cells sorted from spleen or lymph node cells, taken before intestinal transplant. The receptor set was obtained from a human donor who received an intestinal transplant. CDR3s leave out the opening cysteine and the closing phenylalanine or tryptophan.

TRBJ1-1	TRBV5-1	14	ASSLGTGDGGTEAF
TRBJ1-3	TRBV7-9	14	ASSLAAGISGNTIY
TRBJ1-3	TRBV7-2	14	ASSFRTGHSGNTIY
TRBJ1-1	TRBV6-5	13	ASSYSTQVNTEAF
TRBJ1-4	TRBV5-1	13	ASSLVQGENEKLF
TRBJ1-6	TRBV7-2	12	ASSPIPGNSPLH
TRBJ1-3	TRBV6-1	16	ASSAMEGTASRGNAIY
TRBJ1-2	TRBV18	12	ASSLQGSGNGYT
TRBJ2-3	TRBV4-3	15	ASSQDLSLARTDTQY
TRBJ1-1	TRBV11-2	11	ASSLTRRQEAF
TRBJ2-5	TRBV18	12	ASSPGGATETQY
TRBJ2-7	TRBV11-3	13	ASSHGQGASYEQY
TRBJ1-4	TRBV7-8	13	ASSLAPTGREKLF
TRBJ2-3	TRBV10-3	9	AISDGLAQY
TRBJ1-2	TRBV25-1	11	ASEEGGGYGYT
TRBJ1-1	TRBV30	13	AWSKTRDTHTEAF
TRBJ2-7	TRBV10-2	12	ASSRTSGTYEQY
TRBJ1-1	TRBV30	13	AWTRVGGFNTEAF
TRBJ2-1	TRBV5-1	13	ASSLAAEPYNEQF
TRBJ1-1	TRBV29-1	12	SVEVATGDTEAF
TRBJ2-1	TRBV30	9	AGRAGGQQF
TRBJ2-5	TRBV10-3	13	AISGTSGRQETQY
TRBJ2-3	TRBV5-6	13	ASSAGTRVTDTQY
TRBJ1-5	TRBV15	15	ATSRFSTGQSNQPQH
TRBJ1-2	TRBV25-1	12	ASSGRDSYYGYT
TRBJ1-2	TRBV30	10	AWSASVYGYT
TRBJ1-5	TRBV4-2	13	ASSQARTGNQPQH
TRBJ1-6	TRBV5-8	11	ASTTTGNSPLH
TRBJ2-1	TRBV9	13	ASSASTSSYNEQF
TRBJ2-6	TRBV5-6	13	ASSLHSSGANVLT
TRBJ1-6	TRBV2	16	ASSLPRLREENGVALH
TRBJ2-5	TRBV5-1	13	ASSLASGRGETQY
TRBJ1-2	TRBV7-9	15	ASSLAIGQGGIYGYT
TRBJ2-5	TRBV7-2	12	ASSLAGGLETQY
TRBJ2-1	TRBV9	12	ASSVETSGGEQF
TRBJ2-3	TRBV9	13	ASSVVSGGADTQY
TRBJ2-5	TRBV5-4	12	ASSLGQGRETQY
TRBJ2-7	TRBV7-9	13	ASSQGQGPSARQY
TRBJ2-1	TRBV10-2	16	ASSLGLAGALNYNEQF
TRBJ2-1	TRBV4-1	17	ASSQDVESGAGGYNEQF
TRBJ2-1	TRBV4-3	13	ASSQTGEKYNEQF
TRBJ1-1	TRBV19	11	ASSIAVPAGAF
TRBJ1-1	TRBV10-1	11	ASSEQLNTEAF
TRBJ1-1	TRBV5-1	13	ASSQGPTKNTEAF
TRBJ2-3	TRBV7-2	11	ASNSFPTDTQY
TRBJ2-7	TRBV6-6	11	ASSLGQGGEQY
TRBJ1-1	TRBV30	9	AWDRDREAF
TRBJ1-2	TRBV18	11	ASSSGPNYGYT
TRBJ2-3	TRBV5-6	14	ASSLGPGTSTDTQY
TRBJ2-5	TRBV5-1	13	ASSFSGGSVKTQY
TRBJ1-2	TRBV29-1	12	SVDLIRGEGGYT
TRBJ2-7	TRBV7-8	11	ASSLLNTYEQY
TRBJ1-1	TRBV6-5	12	ASSYGQGNTEAF